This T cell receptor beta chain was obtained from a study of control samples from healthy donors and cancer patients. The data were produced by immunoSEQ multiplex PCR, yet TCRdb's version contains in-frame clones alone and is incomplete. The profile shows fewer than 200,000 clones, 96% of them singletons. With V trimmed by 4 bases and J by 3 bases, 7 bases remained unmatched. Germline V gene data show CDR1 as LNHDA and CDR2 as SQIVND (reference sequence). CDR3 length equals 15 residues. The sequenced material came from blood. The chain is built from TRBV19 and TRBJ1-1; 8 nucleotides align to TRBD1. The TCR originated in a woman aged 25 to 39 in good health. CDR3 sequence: CASSSPRGLDTEAFF. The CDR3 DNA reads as TGTGCCAGTAGTAGCCCCAGGGGGCTGGACACTGAAGCTTTCTTT.